This TCR beta chain was identified in a study of T cell clones after liver transplantation. V shed 3 bases and J shed 1 base, with 12 bases lying between them. Germline values: CDR1 SGHAT, CDR2 FQDESV (reference sequence). The CDR3 is 15 residues long. Sequencing was performed with immunoSEQ multiplex PCR; in TCRdb, only in-frame clones are kept and a portion is missing. The repertoire holds 55,000 to 80,000 clones, with about 92% as singletons. This chain uses TRBV11-1 with TRBJ1-1; D not certain. The sequences come from CD4+ T cells from blood, collected before liver transplant. The clonotype was recovered from a human donor who received a liver transplant. The CDR3 DNA follows: TGTGCCAGCAGCTTCTCGAGGATCCCGAACACTGAAGCTTTCTTT. It codes for CASSFSRIPNTEAFF.